The rows below give T cell receptor beta chains drawn from one sample of a study of neurological immune-mediated disorders. TCRdb passed the 5' RACE reads through MiXCR, listing each CDR3 protein once. The sample holds 50,000 to 65,000 distinct CDR3 sequences, more than 3% seen once. Sequenced material: PBMCs. These receptor sequences come from a young man with multiple sclerosis. The CDR3 runs from the conserved cysteine through the conserved F or W. The order of the fields is D gene, J gene, V gene, clone size, CDR3 protein, CDR3 DNA. The D gene is left open where the match is weak. Clone size is shown for a subset of rows, as once, few, many or a class of expanded clone.

TRBD1,TRBJ1-2,TRBV6-6,many,CASSNKRTGYSGYTF,TGTGCCAGCAGTAACAAAAGGACAGGGTACTCTGGCTACACCTTC
.,TRBJ2-2,TRBV3-1,few,CASSQDKGGLNANTGELFF,TGTGCCAGCAGCCAAGATAAGGGTGGATTGAACGCGAACACCGGGGAGCTGTTTTTT
.,TRBJ2-2,TRBV9,many,CASSASNTGELFF,TGTGCCAGCAGCGCCTCCAACACCGGGGAGCTGTTTTTT
.,TRBJ2-1,TRBV5-1,many,CASSSLSSGGPYNEQFF,TGCGCCAGCAGCTCCCTCTCCAGCGGAGGCCCCTACAATGAGCAGTTCTTC
.,TRBJ2-2,TRBV5-1,many,CASSLVQGSNTGELFF,TGCGCCAGCAGCTTGGTGCAGGGCTCGAACACCGGGGAGCTGTTTTTT
.,TRBJ2-1,TRBV12-3/TRBV12-4,many,CASSLDRGTQFF,TGTGCCAGCAGTTTAGATAGGGGGACGCAGTTCTTC
TRBD2,TRBJ2-4,TRBV9,many,CASSVAPGLAGDLAKNIQYF,TGTGCCAGCAGCGTCGCCCCGGGACTAGCGGGCGATCTAGCCAAAAACATTCAGTACTTC
.,TRBJ1-6,TRBV9,many,CASSVEGVGSPLHF,TGTGCCAGCAGCGTAGAAGGGGTGGGTTCACCCCTCCACTTT
TRBD1,TRBJ2-4,TRBV5-1,many,CASSLDTGGLNIQYF,TGCGCCAGCAGCTTGGACACAGGGGGCTTAAACATTCAGTACTTC
.,TRBJ1-2,TRBV20-1,many,CSASGGGADYGYTF,TGCAGTGCTAGCGGCGGGGGCGCGGACTATGGCTACACCTTC
.,TRBJ2-7,TRBV2,many,CASSDFPAGYEQYF,TGTGCCAGCAGTGACTTCCCAGCGGGCTACGAGCAGTACTTC
TRBD1,TRBJ1-5,TRBV9,many,CASSVEGGSRQPQNF,TGTGCCAGCAGCGTAGAAGGGGGCTCTCGACAGCCCCAGAATTTT
TRBD1,TRBJ1-2,TRBV7-2,many,CASSFDETGAGYTF,TGTGCCAGCAGCTTCGACGAGACAGGGGCTGGCTACACCTTC
.,TRBJ2-7,TRBV4-1,many,CASSQDLGVAYEQYF,TGCGCCAGCAGCCAAGACCTGGGGGTGGCCTACGAGCAGTACTTC
TRBD2,TRBJ2-3,TRBV5-1,.,CASSPASGGGTDTQYF,TGCGCCAGCAGCCCGGCTAGCGGGGGGGGCACAGATACGCAGTATTTT
TRBD2,TRBJ2-2,TRBV3-1,many,CASSQSGSQTGELFF,TGTGCCAGCAGCCAAAGCGGGAGTCAAACCGGGGAGCTGTTTTTT
TRBD2,TRBJ2-3,TRBV7-2,many,CASSLVVLAGRDTQYF,TGTGCCAGCAGCTTAGTAGTTCTAGCGGGACGAGATACGCAGTATTTT
TRBD1,TRBJ2-2,TRBV5-1,many,CASRPPGQGGSTGELFF,TGCGCCAGCAGACCACCGGGACAGGGAGGATCCACCGGGGAGCTGTTTTTT
TRBD1,TRBJ2-1,TRBV10-3,many,CAISSHFGTVNNEQFF,TGTGCCATCAGCAGCCACTTCGGGACAGTTAACAATGAGCAGTTCTTC
TRBD2,TRBJ2-3,TRBV9,many,CASSSTSGGPRTDTQYF,TGTGCCAGCAGCTCAACTAGCGGGGGGCCCCGCACAGATACGCAGTATTTT
.,TRBJ1-1,TRBV29-1,many,CSVASGLEAFF,TGCAGCGTTGCCTCAGGCCTTGAAGCTTTCTTT
.,TRBJ1-5,TRBV5-6,many,CASSLGGFSNQPQNF,TGTGCCAGCAGCCTAGGGGGTTTTAGCAATCAGCCCCAGAATTTT
TRBD1,TRBJ1-1,TRBV20-1,many,CSAETGGSDTEAFF,TGCAGTGCGGAGACAGGGGGCTCTGACACTGAAGCTTTCTTT
TRBD2,TRBJ2-1,TRBV18,few,CASSPPVAGGKDEQFF,TGTGCCAGCTCACCACCGGTAGCGGGGGGGAAGGATGAGCAGTTCTTC
.,TRBJ1-6,TRBV20-1,many,CSARDWEETSPLHF,TGCAGTGCTAGAGATTGGGAGGAAACCTCACCCCTCCACTTT
.,TRBJ2-1,TRBV29-1,.,CSVVQTRGFNEQFF,TGCAGCGTTGTTCAGACTAGAGGCTTCAATGAGCAGTTCTTC
.,TRBJ1-2,TRBV9,.,CASSVGTEMANYGYTF,TGTGCCAGCAGCGTCGGAACCGAAATGGCTAACTATGGCTACACCTTC
.,TRBJ2-3,TRBV4-1,many,CASSQDLDADTQYF,TGCGCCAGCAGCCAAGATTTGGACGCAGATACGCAGTATTTT
.,TRBJ1-2,TRBV10-3,many,CAISEFPVGYGYTF,TGTGCCATCAGTGAGTTTCCAGTCGGGTATGGCTACACCTTC